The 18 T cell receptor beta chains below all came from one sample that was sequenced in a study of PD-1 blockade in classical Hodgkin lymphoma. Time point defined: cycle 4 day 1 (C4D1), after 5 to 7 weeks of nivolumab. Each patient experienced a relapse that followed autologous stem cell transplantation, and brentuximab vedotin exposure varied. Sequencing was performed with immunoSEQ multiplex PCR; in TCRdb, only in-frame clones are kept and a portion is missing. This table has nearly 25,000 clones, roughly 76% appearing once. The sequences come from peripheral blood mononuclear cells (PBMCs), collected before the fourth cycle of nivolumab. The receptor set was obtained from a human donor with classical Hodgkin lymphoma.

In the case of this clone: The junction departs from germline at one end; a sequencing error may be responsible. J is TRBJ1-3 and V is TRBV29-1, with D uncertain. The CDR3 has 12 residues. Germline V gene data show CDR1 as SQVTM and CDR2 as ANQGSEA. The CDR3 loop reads CSIFGNTGEPFF. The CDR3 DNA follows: TGCAGCATCTTTGGGAACACCGGGGAGCCGTTTTTT.

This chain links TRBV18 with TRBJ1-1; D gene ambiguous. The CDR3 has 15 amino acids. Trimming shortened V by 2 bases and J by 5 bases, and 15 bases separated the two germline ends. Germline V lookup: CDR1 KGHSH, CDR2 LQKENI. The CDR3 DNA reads TGTGCCAGCTCACCAGGCACCAGTATCGGGACTGAAGCTTTCTTT. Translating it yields CASSPGTSIGTEAFF. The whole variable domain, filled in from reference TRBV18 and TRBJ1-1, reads NAGVMQNPRHLVRRRGQEARLRCSPMKGHSHVYWYRQLPEEGLKFMVYLQKENIIDESGMPKERFSAEFPKEGPSILRIQQVVRGDSAAYFCASSPGTSIGTEAFFGQGTRLTVV.

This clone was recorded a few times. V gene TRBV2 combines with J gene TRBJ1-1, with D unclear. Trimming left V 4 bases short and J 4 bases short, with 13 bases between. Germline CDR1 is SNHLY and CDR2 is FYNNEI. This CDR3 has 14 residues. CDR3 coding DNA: TGTGCCAGCAGTGCCCTCGGGAGGGCCACTGAAGCTTTCTTT. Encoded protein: CASSALGRATEAFF.

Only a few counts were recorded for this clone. The chain's CDR3 is CASRLIRRGQGMNTEAFF. As DNA, the CDR3 is TGTGCAAGTCGCTTAATCCGACGGGGTCAGGGGATGAACACTGAAGCTTTCTTT. The chain has TRBV12-2 and TRBJ1-1; the table names TRBD1, a call not compared with the DNA. TRBV12-2 represents a pseudogene. CDR3 length equals 18 residues.

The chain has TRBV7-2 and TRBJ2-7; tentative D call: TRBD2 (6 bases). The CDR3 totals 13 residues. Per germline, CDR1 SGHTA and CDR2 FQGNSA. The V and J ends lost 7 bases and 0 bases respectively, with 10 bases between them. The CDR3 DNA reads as TGTGCCAGCATGGGAGGAGACTCCTACGAGCAGTACTTC. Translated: CASMGGDSYEQYF.

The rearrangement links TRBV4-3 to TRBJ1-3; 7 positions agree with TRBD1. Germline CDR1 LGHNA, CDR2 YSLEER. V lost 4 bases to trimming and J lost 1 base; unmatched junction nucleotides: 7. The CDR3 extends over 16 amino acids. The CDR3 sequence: CASSPRAGGSGNTIYF. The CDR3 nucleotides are TGCGCCAGCAGCCCAAGGGCAGGGGGATCTGGAAACACCATATATTTT.

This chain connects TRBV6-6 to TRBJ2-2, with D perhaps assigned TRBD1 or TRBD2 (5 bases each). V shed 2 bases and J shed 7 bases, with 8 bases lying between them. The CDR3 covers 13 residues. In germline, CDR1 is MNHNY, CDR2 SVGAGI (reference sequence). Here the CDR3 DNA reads TGTGCCAGCAGTTACCTTGGGGGCGGGGAGCTGTTTTTT. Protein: CASSYLGGGELFF.

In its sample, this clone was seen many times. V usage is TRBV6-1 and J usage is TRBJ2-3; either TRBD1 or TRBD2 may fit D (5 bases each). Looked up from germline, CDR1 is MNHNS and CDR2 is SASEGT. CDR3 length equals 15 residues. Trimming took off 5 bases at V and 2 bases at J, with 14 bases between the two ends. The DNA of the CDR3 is TGTGCCAGCAGTCAGACATGGGACCCCACAGATACGCAGTATTTT. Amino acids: CASSQTWDPTDTQYF.

CDR3 sequence: CASSVEGSTDTQYF. In DNA, the CDR3 is TGTGCCAGCAGCGTAGAAGGGAGCACAGATACGCAGTATTTT. The V gene is TRBV9, the J gene TRBJ2-3, with D uncertain. This CDR3 region has 14 residues. Germline CDR1 reads SGDLS; CDR2 reads YYNGEE. Trimming stripped 0 bases from V and 0 bases from J, with 5 bases between.

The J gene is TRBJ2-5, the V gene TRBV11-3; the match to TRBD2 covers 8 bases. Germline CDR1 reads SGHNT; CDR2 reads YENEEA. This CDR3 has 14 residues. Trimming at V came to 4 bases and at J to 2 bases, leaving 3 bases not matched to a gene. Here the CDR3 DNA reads TGTGCCAGCAGCTCAGGACTAGCACAAGAGACCCAGTACTTC. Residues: CASSSGLAQETQYF.

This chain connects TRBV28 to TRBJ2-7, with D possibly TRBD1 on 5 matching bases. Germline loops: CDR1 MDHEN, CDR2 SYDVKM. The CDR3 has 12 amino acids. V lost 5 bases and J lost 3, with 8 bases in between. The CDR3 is CASSPDIYEQYV. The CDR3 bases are TGTGCCAGCAGTCCGGACATCTACGAGCAGTACGTC.

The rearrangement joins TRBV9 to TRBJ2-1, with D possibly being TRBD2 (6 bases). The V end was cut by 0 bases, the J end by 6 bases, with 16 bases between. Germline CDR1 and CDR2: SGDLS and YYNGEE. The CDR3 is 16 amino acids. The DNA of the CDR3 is TGTGCCAGCAGCGTAGGGGTGGGACTCGAAGGCAATGAGCAGTTCTTC. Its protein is CASSVGVGLEGNEQFF.

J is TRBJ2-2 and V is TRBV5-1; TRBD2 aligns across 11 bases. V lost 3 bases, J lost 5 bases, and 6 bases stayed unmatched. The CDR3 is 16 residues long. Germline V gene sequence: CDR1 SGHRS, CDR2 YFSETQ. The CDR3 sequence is CASSSLGLAGTGELFF. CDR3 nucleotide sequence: TGCGCCAGCAGCTCTCTAGGACTAGCGGGTACCGGGGAGCTGTTTTTT.

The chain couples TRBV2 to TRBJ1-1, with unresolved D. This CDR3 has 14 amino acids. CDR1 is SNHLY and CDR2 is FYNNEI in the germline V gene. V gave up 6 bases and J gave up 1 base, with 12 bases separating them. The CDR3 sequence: CASSQYSANTEAFF. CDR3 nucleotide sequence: TGTGCCAGCAGCCAATATTCGGCGAACACTGAAGCTTTCTTT.

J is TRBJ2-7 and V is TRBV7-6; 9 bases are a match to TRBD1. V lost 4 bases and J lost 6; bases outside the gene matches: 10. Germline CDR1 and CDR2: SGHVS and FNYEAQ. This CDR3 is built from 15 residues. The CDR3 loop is CASSSPRDRVSEQYF. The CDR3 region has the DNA TGTGCCAGCAGCTCCCCCCGGGACAGGGTGAGCGAGCAGTACTTC.

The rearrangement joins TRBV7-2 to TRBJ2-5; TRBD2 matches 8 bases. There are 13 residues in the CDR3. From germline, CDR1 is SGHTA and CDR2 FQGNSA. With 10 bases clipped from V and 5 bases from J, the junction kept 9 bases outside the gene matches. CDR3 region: CANSGGPGETQYF. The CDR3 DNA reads TGTGCCAACTCGGGGGGGCCGGGGGAGACCCAGTACTTC.

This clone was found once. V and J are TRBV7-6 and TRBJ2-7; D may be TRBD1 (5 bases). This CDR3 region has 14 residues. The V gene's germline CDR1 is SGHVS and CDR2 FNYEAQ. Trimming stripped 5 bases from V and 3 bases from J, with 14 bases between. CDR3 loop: CASSKGLLNYEQYF. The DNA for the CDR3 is TGTGCCAGCAGCAAGGGGTTGCTCAACTACGAGCAGTACTTC.

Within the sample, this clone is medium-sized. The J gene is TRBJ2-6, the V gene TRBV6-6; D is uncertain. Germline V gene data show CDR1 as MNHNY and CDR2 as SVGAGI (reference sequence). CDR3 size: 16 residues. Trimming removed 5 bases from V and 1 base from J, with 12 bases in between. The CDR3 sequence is CASSANRRSGANVLTF. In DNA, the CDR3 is TGTGCCAGCAGTGCAAACCGTCGATCTGGGGCCAACGTCCTGACTTTC.